This TCR beta chain was profiled in a study of Graves' ophthalmopathy and Graves' hyperthyroidism. This clonotype was seen repeatedly, ten times or more. Amplification of the TCR beta CDR3 regions used RNA transcripts (as template). Investigators did first-round RT-PCR with HTBI primers, then second-round multiplex PCR. MiXCR was run by TCRdb on the multiplex PCR reads, yielding one entry per CDR3 protein. Among 300,000 to 400,000 distinct CDR3 sequences listed, about 17% were seen once. Losses at the gene ends were 1 base for V and 4 bases for J; bases not matched to a gene: 4. The germline V gene encodes CDR1 MGHRA and CDR2 YSYEKL. There are 14 residues in the CDR3. No progression to ophthalmopathy over 18 months defined stable hyperthyroidism. Each hyperthyroidism patient was newly diagnosed, with under 2 months' duration, and aged 18 to 65.

The material sequenced was peripheral blood. The clonotype comes from an adult woman with stable Graves' hyperthyroidism. The gene calls are TRBV4-1 and TRBJ2-7; 7 bases map to TRBD2. For the CDR3, the DNA is TGCGCCAGCAGCCAAGCGGGAGGATCTTACGAGCAGTACTTC. Translated, it gives CASSQAGGSYEQYF.